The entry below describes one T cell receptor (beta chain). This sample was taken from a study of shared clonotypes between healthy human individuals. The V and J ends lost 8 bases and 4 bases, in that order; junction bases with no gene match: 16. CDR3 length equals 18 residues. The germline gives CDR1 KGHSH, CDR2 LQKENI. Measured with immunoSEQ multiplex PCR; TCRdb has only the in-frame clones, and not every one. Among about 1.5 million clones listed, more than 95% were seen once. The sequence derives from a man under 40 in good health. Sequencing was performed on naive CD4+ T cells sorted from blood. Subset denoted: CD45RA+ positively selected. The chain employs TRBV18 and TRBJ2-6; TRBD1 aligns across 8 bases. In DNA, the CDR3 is TGTGCCAGCCAAGGTCTCGGACAGGGAAATGCCGGGGCCAACGTCCTGACTTTC. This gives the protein CASQGLGQGNAGANVLTF.